These T cell receptor beta chains were read from a single sample in a study of blood T cell repertoires in COVID-19. The assay was immunoSEQ multiplex PCR, and TCRdb's table has in-frame clones only and misses some. Here the sample spans approximately 270,000 clones, approximately 83% being singletons. The sequencing input was PBMCs or T cells enriched from blood (not recorded which). These receptors were taken from a woman aged 50 to 65 who had recovered from COVID-19. The CDR3 runs from the conserved cysteine through the conserved F or W. Fields, in order: J gene, D gene, V gene, clone size, CDR3 DNA, CDR3 protein. D genes are given only for firm matches. Size values are once, few and many counts, or a class for expanded clones, and some rows have none.

>TRBJ2-7|.|TRBV5-8|.
TGTGCCAGCAGCTTGGTGACAGACACCTACGAGCAGTACTTC
CASSLVTDTYEQYF
>TRBJ2-1|.|TRBV27|.
TGTGCCAGCAGTTTAGGGCGGGGTTACAATGAGCAGTTCTTC
CASSLGRGYNEQFF
>TRBJ1-3|TRBD1|TRBV7-8|.
TGTGCCAGCAGCCTCTTGTCCGCGGGGGGACAGGGGGGTGGAAACACCATATATTTT
CASSLLSAGGQGGGNTIYF
>TRBJ1-3|.|TRBV6-2/TRBV6-3|.
TGTGCCAGCAGTTACCGTTCCCAGGGGAGAGGTGACACCATATATTTT
CASSYRSQGRGDTIYF
>TRBJ2-2|TRBD1|TRBV29-1|.
TGCAGCGTTTTTCAGGGGGCCGGTTCCGGGGAGCTGTTTTTT
CSVFQGAGSGELFF
>TRBJ1-5|.|TRBV9|.
TGTGCCAGCAGCCTAAATAGCAATCAGCCCCAGCATTTT
CASSLNSNQPQHF
>TRBJ1-6|.|TRBV27|.
TGTGCCAGCAGTTTATCGATAAGGGGCAGGGGAAGCTCACCCCTCCACTTT
CASSLSIRGRGSSPLHF
>TRBJ1-4|.|TRBV30|.
TGTGCCCGGAGGGCTTCTAATGAAAAACTGTTTTTT
CARRASNEKLFF
>TRBJ1-1|.|TRBV12-3/TRBV12-4|.
TGTGCCAGCAGTAAAGCAGGGTTAGCAGCTTTCTTT
CASSKAGLAAFF
>TRBJ2-3|TRBD2|TRBV28|.
TGTGCCAGCAGGGGGACTAGCGCCACAGGCACAGATACGCAGTATTTT
CASRGTSATGTDTQYF
>TRBJ2-5|.|TRBV7-9|.
TGTGCCAGCAGCCGAGAAGAGACCCAGTACTTC
CASSREETQYF
>TRBJ2-7|.|TRBV28|.
TGTGCCAGCAGCCCTGGGGGAGGCACCTACGAGCAGTACTTC
CASSPGGGTYEQYF
>TRBJ1-1|.|TRBV6-1|.
TGTGCCAGCAGTGAAGGAACAGGGACCACTGAAGCTTTCTTT
CASSEGTGTTEAFF
>TRBJ1-4|.|TRBV27|.
TGTGCCAGCAGGGTGGGCAGGGATAATGAAAAACTGTTTTTT
CASRVGRDNEKLFF
>TRBJ2-7|.|TRBV7-2|once
TGTGCCAGCACCTTACAAACAGGGATCTACGAGCAGTACTTC
CASTLQTGIYEQYF
>TRBJ2-3|.|TRBV2|.
TGTGCCAGCAGTGTGACTCAAGGCACAGATACGCAGTATTTT
CASSVTQGTDTQYF
>TRBJ1-2|.|TRBV7-2|.
TGTGCCAGCAGCGGGAAGACAGGAAACTATGGCTACACCTTC
CASSGKTGNYGYTF
>TRBJ2-7|TRBD2|TRBV7-9|few
TGTGCCAGCAGCCAAGGACTAGCGGGAATTCGTTACGAGCAGTACTTC
CASSQGLAGIRYEQYF
>TRBJ2-1|TRBD1|TRBV19|.
TGTGCCAGTAGTATATTTCAGGGACAGGGTGCGATGAATGAGCAGTTCTTC
CASSIFQGQGAMNEQFF
>TRBJ1-1|.|TRBV5-1|.
TGCGCCAGCAGTACAGGGCGGGACACTGAAGCTTTCTTT
CASSTGRDTEAFF
>TRBJ1-1|TRBD1|TRBV25-1|.
TGTGCCAGCAGTGAAGGACAGGGGTGGACTGAAGCTTTCTTT
CASSEGQGWTEAFF
>TRBJ1-3|.|TRBV5-8|.
TGTGCCAGCAGCCAAACGGGACTCCTTAAAACCCAATCTGGAAACACCATATATTTT
CASSQTGLLKTQSGNTIYF
>TRBJ2-7|.|TRBV18|.
TGTGCCAGCTCTCCAGGGCCGGCTAAGGAGCAGTACTTC
CASSPGPAKEQYF
>TRBJ2-1|.|TRBV5-6|.
TGTGCCAGCAGCCCGTTGACACAGGGCCTAACCTACAATGAGCAGTTCTTC
CASSPLTQGLTYNEQFF
>TRBJ1-1|.|TRBV9|.
TGTGCCAGCAGCGTGTCAGGGAATTCGGTCGCTGAAGCTTTCTTT
CASSVSGNSVAEAFF
>TRBJ2-3|.|TRBV28|.
TGTGCCAGCAGTCGAGTGTGGAGCACAGATACGCAGTATTTT
CASSRVWSTDTQYF
>TRBJ1-2|.|TRBV13|.
TGTGCCAGCAGCTTATCCAGAACAACCTATGGCTACACCTTC
CASSLSRTTYGYTF
>TRBJ2-7|TRBD2|TRBV10-1|.
TGCGCCAGCAGTGAGGCTAGCGGGGGCTCCTACGAGCAGTACTTC
CASSEASGGSYEQYF
>TRBJ1-3|.|TRBV19|few
TGTGCCAGTAGTATCTCCAGCTCTGGAAACACCATATATTTT
CASSISSSGNTIYF
>TRBJ2-7|.|TRBV12-3/TRBV12-4|.
TGTGCCCGAGGAGGTTCCAACCCGTACGAGCAGTACTTC
CARGGSNPYEQYF
>TRBJ2-7|TRBD1|TRBV5-1|.
TGCGCCAGCAGCTTGGTTGGGACAGGGGCCGAGCAGTACTTC
CASSLVGTGAEQYF
>TRBJ2-7|TRBD1|TRBV24-1|.
TGTGCCACCAGTGATTCCCTCGGGACAGGAGGCTACGAGCAGTACTTC
CATSDSLGTGGYEQYF
>TRBJ2-7|TRBD2|TRBV19|.
TGTGCCAGTAGTTCGGGACTAGCGGGAGGGCCGACCTACGAGCAGTACTTC
CASSSGLAGGPTYEQYF
>TRBJ2-1|TRBD2|TRBV5-1|.
TGCGCCAGCAGCTTAGCGGGAGTAGGCTCGGATGAGCAGTTCTTC
CASSLAGVGSDEQFF
>TRBJ2-7|.|TRBV7-6|.
TGTGCCAGCAGCTCAGGCTTGGCCAAAACCTACGAGCAGTACTTC
CASSSGLAKTYEQYF
>TRBJ1-1|TRBD1|TRBV19|.
TGTGCCAGTAGTATAGGACAGGGAGAATACGACACTGAAGCTTTCTTT
CASSIGQGEYDTEAFF
>TRBJ2-2|TRBD2|TRBV7-9|.
TGTGCCAGCAGACCGACTAGCGGGAGGGTTTACACCGGGGAGCTGTTTTTT
CASRPTSGRVYTGELFF
>TRBJ2-2|.|TRBV6-5|.
TGTGCCAGCATCGGACAGAACACCGGGGAGCTGTTTTTT
CASIGQNTGELFF
>TRBJ2-3|.|TRBV5-1|.
TGCGCCAGCACGGTTGGGAGCTTTGGGGATACGCAGTATTTT
CASTVGSFGDTQYF
>TRBJ1-6|.|TRBV6-5|.
TGTGCCAGCAGTTACTCGGGGGGGGGTGATAATTCACCCCTCCACTTT
CASSYSGGGDNSPLHF
>TRBJ2-3|TRBD2|TRBV2|.
TGTGCCAGCAGCCAAACTAGCGGGAGCACAGATACGCAGTATTTT
CASSQTSGSTDTQYF
>TRBJ1-2|.|TRBV20-1|once
TGCAGTGCTAGGGAACAGTCGCCAGTCTTC
CSAREQSPVF
>TRBJ2-2|TRBD2|TRBV5-1|once
TGCGCCAGCAGCCCACGGGGGGCGAACACCGGGGAGCTGTTTTTT
CASSPRGANTGELFF
>TRBJ2-7|TRBD2|TRBV4-2|.
TGTGCCAGCAGCCAAGAGTCGGCCGTGAGGACTAGCGGGGTGGGAGGAGGGGCTTACGAGCAGTACTTC
CASSQESAVRTSGVGGGAYEQYF
>TRBJ2-1|TRBD2|TRBV18|.
TGTGCCAGCTCAATGGGACTAGCGGCCTCCTACAATGAGCAGTTCTTC
CASSMGLAASYNEQFF
>TRBJ2-7|.|TRBV30|.
TGTGCCTGGAGTAGCCACTACGAGCAGTACTTC
CAWSSHYEQYF
>TRBJ2-7|.|TRBV7-9|.
TGTGCCAGCAGCCTCCAGGGCTTTTTTTCCTACGAGCAGTACTTC
CASSLQGFFSYEQYF
>TRBJ2-7|TRBD2|TRBV28|.
TGTGCCAGCAGTTCGACTAGCGGGAGTTACGAGCAGTACTTC
CASSSTSGSYEQYF
>TRBJ2-7|TRBD1|TRBV28|.
TGTGCCAGCAGTTTCCCAGGGGGTGTTTACGAGCAGTACTTC
CASSFPGGVYEQYF
>TRBJ2-7|.|TRBV3-1/TRBV3-2|.
TGTGCCAGCAGCCAACGAGAAGGAGGGAGCGAGCAGTACTTC
CASSQREGGSEQYF
>TRBJ2-4|.|TRBV7-9|.
TGTGCCAGCAGCTCCGCAGGGAACATTCAGTACTTC
CASSSAGNIQYF
>TRBJ2-2|.|TRBV6-2/TRBV6-3|.
TGTGCCAGCAGCTCCGGGACTGAAGATACCGGGGAGCTGTTTTTT
CASSSGTEDTGELFF
>TRBJ1-5|TRBD1|TRBV28|.
TGTGCCAGCAGTTTACAGGGGATATATCGGACAGGAGGTAATCAGCCCCAGCATTTT
CASSLQGIYRTGGNQPQHF
>TRBJ1-2|.|TRBV11-1|.
TGTGCCAGCAGCTTAGCAGGACAAAGCGGGGGCTACACCTTC
CASSLAGQSGGYTF
>TRBJ1-1|.|TRBV19|once
TGTGCCAGTAGTGTGCGGGTCTCGGGCGCTGAAGCTTTCTTT
CASSVRVSGAEAFF
>TRBJ1-6|TRBD1|TRBV6-5|.
TGTGCCAGCGGCCGGGACAGGGATAATTCACCCCTCCACTTT
CASGRDRDNSPLHF
>TRBJ2-3|.|TRBV28|.
TGTGCCAGCAGTCCGGTCCCCCCTGGCACAGATACGCAGTATTTT
CASSPVPPGTDTQYF
>TRBJ2-5|.|TRBV3-1/TRBV3-2|.
TGTGCCAGCAGCCAAGAGGGCGGGCCTGGGACCCAGTACTTC
CASSQEGGPGTQYF
>TRBJ2-5|TRBD1|TRBV2|.
TGTACACAACGGGGGACAGGCGAAGAGACCCAGTACTTC
CTQRGTGEETQYF
>TRBJ2-1|TRBD1|TRBV5-1|.
TGCGCCAGCAGCTGGGGTGCGGGACAGGTGGGGTTCTTC
CASSWGAGQVGFF